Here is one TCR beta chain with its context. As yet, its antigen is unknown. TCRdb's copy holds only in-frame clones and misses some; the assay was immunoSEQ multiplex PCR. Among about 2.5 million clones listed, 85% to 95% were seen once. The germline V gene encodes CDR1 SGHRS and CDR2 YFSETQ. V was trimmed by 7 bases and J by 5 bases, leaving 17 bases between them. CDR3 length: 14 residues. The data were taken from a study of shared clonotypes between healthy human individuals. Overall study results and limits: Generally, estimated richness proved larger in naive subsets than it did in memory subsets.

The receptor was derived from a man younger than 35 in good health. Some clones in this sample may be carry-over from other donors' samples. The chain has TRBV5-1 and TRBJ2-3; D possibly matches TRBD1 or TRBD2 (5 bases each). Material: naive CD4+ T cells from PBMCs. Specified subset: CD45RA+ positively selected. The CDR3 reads CASRLGTLGDTQYF. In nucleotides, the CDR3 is TGCGCCAGCCGACTCGGGACCTTGGGAGATACGCAGTATTTT. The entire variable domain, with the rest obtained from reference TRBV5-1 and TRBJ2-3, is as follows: KAGVTQTPRYLIKTRGQQVTLSCSPISGHRSVSWYQQTPGQGLQFLFEYFSETQRNKGNFPGRFSGRQFSNSRSEMNVSTLELGDSALYLCASRLGTLGDTQYFGPGTRLTVL.